These 27 T cell receptor beta chains were sequenced from one sample in a study of metastatic and nonmetastatic thyroid tumors. Treatment of any kind had been given to no patient before thyroid surgery. MiXCR reprocessed the PCR reads for TCRdb. The sample contains about 19,000 clones, about a quarter of which appear only once. Sequenced material: blood. These receptors came from a male donor with papillary thyroid cancer or a benign thyroid nodule (not recorded which). Some clones in this sample may be carry-over from other donors' samples.

This clone was observed many times. A much more abundant neighbour one base away suggests this may be a read error. The chain recombines TRBV6-1 with TRBJ1-6, with D unclear. CDR3 length: 14 residues. Germline values: CDR1 MNHNS, CDR2 SASEGT. Trimming removed 6 bases at V and 1 base at J, with 7 bases between. This CDR3 reads CASSAGSYNSPLHF. The CDR3 DNA reads as TGTGCCAGCAGCGCGGGGTCCTATAATTCACCCCTCCACTTT.

There are a few counts of this clone. The J gene is TRBJ2-7, the V gene TRBV6-1; 10 positions agree with TRBD1. Trimming removed 1 base from V and 6 bases from J; junction bases left unmatched: 0. Germline CDR1 reads MNHNS; CDR2 reads SASEGT. The CDR3 is 13 residues long. The CDR3 is CASSEGDRGEQYF. The DNA for the CDR3 is TGTGCCAGCAGTGAAGGGGACAGGGGCGAGCAGTACTTC.

In its sample, this clone is medium-sized (0.01 to 0.1%). V is TRBV7-9 and J is TRBJ2-1; D remains ambiguous. In germline, CDR1 is SEHNR, CDR2 FQNEAQ (reference sequence). The ends were cut back, 5 bases at V and 7 bases at J, with 9 bases in the middle. There are 12 residues in the CDR3. This CDR3 reads CASSQSKNEQFF. The CDR3 DNA reads TGTGCCAGCAGCCAGAGTAAGAATGAGCAGTTCTTC.

This clone was counted a few times. V usage is TRBV10-2 and J usage is TRBJ2-7, with TRBD1 matching 7 bases. Germline V gives CDR1 WSHSY, CDR2 SAAADI. The CDR3 has 14 residues. The V gene end was trimmed by 2 bases and the J gene end by 1 base; junction bases not matched to a gene: 2. CDR3 in DNA: TGCGCCAGCAGTGAGAGGGGGCTATCCTACGAGCAGTACTTC. This encodes CASSERGLSYEQYF.

In its sample, this clone was seen many times. The V gene is TRBV5-1, the J gene TRBJ2-7; no clear D. The CDR3 runs to 13 residues. CDR1 SGHRS and CDR2 YFSETQ come from the germline V gene. V gave up 4 bases and J gave up 2 bases, with 10 bases separating them. CDR3 in amino acids: CASSTAATYEQYF. The CDR3 nucleotides are TGCGCCAGCAGCACTGCGGCTACCTACGAGCAGTACTTC. The whole variable domain, remainder taken from reference TRBV5-1 and TRBJ2-7, is KAGVTQTPRYLIKTRGQQVTLSCSPISGHRSVSWYQQTPGQGLQFLFEYFSETQRNKGNFPGRFSGRQFSNSRSEMNVSTLELGDSALYLCASSTAATYEQYFGPGTRLTVT.

This clone was counted a few times. A much larger clone lies a single base off, so this may be a read error. V gene TRBV2 combines with J gene TRBJ2-7; tentative D call: TRBD2 (5 bases). The CDR3 is made up of 14 amino acids. CDR1 and CDR2 (germline): SNHLY, FYNNEI. CDR3 protein: CASSAERYSYGQYF. The CDR3 DNA sequence: TGTGCCAGCAGTGCAGAGCGGTACTCCTACGGGCAGTACTTC.

Many counts were recorded for this clone. The rearrangement joins TRBV9 to TRBJ2-7, with 10 positions matching TRBD1. This CDR3 has 14 amino acids. The V segment lost 3 bases and the J segment 2 bases; nucleotides outside the gene matches: 2. Germline values: CDR1 SGDLS, CDR2 YYNGEE. CDR3 in amino acids: CASSEGTGAYEQYF. The CDR3 DNA follows: TGTGCCAGCAGCGAAGGGACAGGGGCCTACGAGCAGTACTTC.

This clone is termed medium-sized (0.01 to 0.1%). The sample holds other DNA sequences that translate to the same CDR3. This chain links TRBV10-1 with TRBJ2-1; TRBD1 aligns across 7 bases. The CDR3 is made up of 13 amino acids. V lost 8 bases, J lost 7 bases, and 8 bases stayed unmatched. Per the germline V gene, CDR1 is WNHNN and CDR2 is SYGVQD (reference sequence). The CDR3 protein is CASQRGRGNEQFF. The CDR3 bases are TGCGCCAGCCAGAGGGGGCGAGGGAATGAGCAGTTCTTC.

The CDR3: CASSKTGTSGRVFTGELFF. For the CDR3, the DNA is TGTGCCAGCAGTAAAACCGGGACTAGCGGGAGGGTTTTTACCGGGGAGCTGTTTTTT. V is TRBV2 and J is TRBJ2-2, with 16 nucleotides matching TRBD2. Germline values: CDR1 SNHLY, CDR2 FYNNEI. The CDR3 is 19 amino acids. V dropped 5 bases and J dropped 5; count of bases not matched to a gene: 11.

The V and J genes are TRBV7-2 and TRBJ2-5; D call uncertain. Germline CDR1 is SGHTA and CDR2 is FQGNSA. The CDR3 is made up of 13 amino acids. Trimming pared 3 bases from V and 7 bases from J, leaving 12 bases between. The CDR3 protein is CASSLRVERTQYF. CDR3 nucleotides: TGTGCCAGCAGCTTGCGTGTGGAGAGGACCCAGTACTTC.

This clone occurred a few times. The chain combines TRBV6-1 with TRBJ1-6; 7 positions agree with TRBD1. The CDR3 covers 15 residues. Trimming removed 7 bases from V and 3 bases from J; junction bases left unmatched: 6. Germline V CDR1 and CDR2: MNHNS, SASEGT. CDR3 sequence (DNA): TGTGCCAGCACCCGGACAGGCTACTATAATTCACCCCTCCACTTT. Protein sequence: CASTRTGYYNSPLHF.

There are a few counts of this clone. The rearrangement uses TRBV7-8 and TRBJ2-7; 9 nucleotides agree with TRBD1. The length of the CDR3 is 14 residues. CDR1 is SGHVS, CDR2 FQNEAQ, per germline. V lost 8 bases to trimming and J lost 1 base; unmatched junction nucleotides: 6. The CDR3: CASSGGTGSYEQYF. The CDR3 nucleotides are TGTGCCAGCTCCGGAGGGACAGGGTCCTACGAGCAGTACTTC.

V and J are TRBV27 and TRBJ2-7; D is tentatively TRBD1 or TRBD2 (5 bases each). Germline CDR1 and CDR2: MNHEY and SMNVEV (reference sequence). The CDR3 sequence is 13 residues long. V lost 6 bases to trimming and J lost 1 base, with 10 bases between them. The CDR3 loop is CASRTEGSYEQYF. Written as DNA, the CDR3 is TGTGCCAGCAGGACCGAGGGGTCCTACGAGCAGTACTTC.

The rearrangement links TRBV4-1 to TRBJ2-7; D is uncertain. Germline values: CDR1 MGHRA, CDR2 YSYEKL. With 0 bases removed from V and 7 bases from J, the gap between germline ends came to 10 bases. This CDR3 has 13 residues. DNA for the CDR3: TGCGCCAGCAGCCAAGATAGGGCCCTAGAGCAGTACTTC. Amino acids: CASSQDRALEQYF.

There are many counts of this clone. The chain combines TRBV14 with TRBJ1-1, with D unclear. This CDR3 has 14 amino acids. CDR1 is SGHDN and CDR2 is FVKESK in the germline V gene. The V gene lost 3 bases and the J gene lost 7 bases, with 15 bases spanning the gap. The CDR3 reads CASSQSPAPNEAFF. The DNA for the CDR3 is TGTGCCAGCAGCCAGTCCCCAGCCCCCAATGAAGCTTTCTTT.

V usage is TRBV6-2 or TRBV6-3 and J usage is TRBJ2-1; 10 bases are a match to TRBD1. The ends lost 0 bases at V and 5 bases at J; junction bases unmatched: 1. This CDR3 is 15 amino acids long. Germline V gene lookup returns CDR1 MNHEY and CDR2 SVGEGT. CDR3 amino acids: CASSYSGQGNNEQFF. CDR3 DNA: TGTGCCAGCAGTTACTCGGGACAGGGGAACAATGAGCAGTTCTTC.

This clone is medium-sized by share. The chain couples TRBV20-1 to TRBJ2-1, with D maybe TRBD2 (7 bases). Trimming stripped 0 bases from V and 4 bases from J, with 16 bases between. CDR1 is DFQATT and CDR2 is SNEGSKA in the germline V gene (reference sequence). CDR3 length: 16 amino acids. CDR3: CSARDAGRGLYNEQFF. CDR3 coding DNA: TGCAGTGCTAGAGATGCCGGGCGGGGGCTATACAATGAGCAGTTCTTC.

The DNA for the CDR3 is TGCAGTGCTTCCCGACTAAGTGGGGGGGACCACAATGAGCAGTTCTTC. Its protein product is CSASRLSGGDHNEQFF. The chain has TRBV20-1 and TRBJ2-1; 7 bases fit TRBD2. Unmatched junction bases numbered 15, after V lost 5 bases and J lost 5 bases. The CDR3 consists of 16 residues. In germline, CDR1 is DFQATT, CDR2 SNEGSKA (reference sequence).

This clone was found many times. The chain couples TRBV24-1 to TRBJ1-5, with D possibly TRBD1 on 5 matching bases. The CDR3 loop spans 18 amino acids. Looked up from germline, CDR1 is KGHDR and CDR2 is SFDVKD. Between the trimmed V and J ends, which lost 1 base and 0 bases, there was a span of 15 bases. The chain's CDR3 is CATSDFRDRDLSNQPQHF. The CDR3 region has the DNA TGTGCCACCAGTGATTTTCGAGACAGAGATCTTAGCAATCAGCCCCAGCATTTT.

This clone was detected ten times or more. The rearrangement joins TRBV3-1 to TRBJ1-1; TRBD1 is a possible D gene (5 bases). Per the germline V gene, CDR1 is LGHDT and CDR2 is YNNKEL (reference sequence). This CDR3 is built from 15 residues. V was pared by 5 bases and J by 3 bases, with 16 bases between. The CDR3 DNA is TGTGCCAGCAGCGAAGGGGATGGGAGTTACACTGAAGCTTTCTTT. The encoded protein is CASSEGDGSYTEAFF.

V gene TRBV4-3 combines with J gene TRBJ2-2; 8 bases agree with TRBD2. The J segment lost 5 bases and the V segment lost 0 bases, leaving 2 bases of the junction unmatched. The CDR3 has 15 amino acids. Germline loops: CDR1 LGHNA, CDR2 YSLEER. The CDR3 region has the DNA TGCGCCAGCAGCCAAGATCCTAGCGGGACCGGGGAGCTGTTTTTT. Encoded protein: CASSQDPSGTGELFF.

In this sample, this clone is medium-sized (0.01 to 0.1%). Other DNA sequences from this sample encode an identical CDR3 as well. The chain joins TRBV4-1 to TRBJ1-2, with D unresolved. Germline-derived CDR1 and CDR2 are MGHRA and YSYEKL. There are 16 residues in the CDR3. The V and J ends lost 1 base and 8 bases respectively, with 20 bases between them. The CDR3 DNA reads as TGCGCCAGCAGCCAAGGTGTAAGGACGGGCCCCGGAGGCTACACCTTC. Its protein product is CASSQGVRTGPGGYTF.

Many counts were recorded for this clone. V usage is TRBV7-9 and J usage is TRBJ2-5; D is perhaps TRBD1 or TRBD2 (5 bases each). V dropped 2 bases and J dropped 2 bases, with 24 bases sitting between them. There are 19 residues in the CDR3. Germline-derived CDR1 and CDR2 are SEHNR and FQNEAQ (reference sequence). As DNA, the CDR3 is TGTGCCAGCAGCTTATTTCAACTACCGGGACCCCGGCGACAAGAGACCCAGTACTTC. Translated, it gives CASSLFQLPGPRRQETQYF.

The chain is built from TRBV2 and TRBJ2-5, with D maybe TRBD2 (5 bases). V lost 6 bases to trimming and J lost 10 bases, with 9 bases between them. This CDR3 region has 10 residues. The germline V gene has CDR1 SNHLY and CDR2 FYNNEI. CDR3 nucleotide sequence: TGTGCCAGCAGCGAGGGTCACCAGTACTTC. Protein: CASSEGHQYF.

This clone was found a few times. DNA for the CDR3: TGTGCCAGCAGTTGGACAGGGATGAACACTGAAGCTTTCTTT. Its translation is CASSWTGMNTEAFF. The chain employs TRBV27 and TRBJ1-1; TRBD1 aligns across 8 bases. The germline V gene has CDR1 MNHEY and CDR2 SMNVEV (reference sequence). The CDR3 sequence is 14 residues long. J gave up 0 bases and V 4 bases, and 1 base lay outside the gene matches.

This clone was counted a few times. The chain recombines TRBV27 with TRBJ2-7, with D perhaps being TRBD1 or TRBD2 (5 bases each). V was shortened by 0 bases and J by 1 base, with 7 bases between the two germline ends. This CDR3 has 14 residues. Germline V lookup: CDR1 MNHEY, CDR2 SMNVEV (reference sequence). CDR3 sequence: CASSLSWGSYEQYF. The CDR3, as DNA: TGTGCCAGCAGTTTATCGTGGGGGTCCTACGAGCAGTACTTC.

The sample holds a few counts of this clone. V is TRBV28 and J is TRBJ1-1; a weak D match, TRBD1 (5 bases). Germline V gene data show CDR1 as MDHEN and CDR2 as SYDVKM. This CDR3 region has 14 residues. With 1 base removed from V and 5 bases from J, the gap between germline ends came to 11 bases. CDR3 nucleotides: TGTGCCAGCAGTTTATCCGGTGGGGGGACTGAAGCTTTCTTT. It specifies CASSLSGGGTEAFF.